These 25 T cell receptor beta chains were all obtained from the same sample, sequenced in a study of blood T cell repertoires in COVID-19. Repertoires were generated with immunoSEQ multiplex PCR, while TCRdb's copy carries only in-frame clones and drops some. The sample contains about 210,000 clones, approximately 78% of which appear only once. Material: peripheral blood. These receptors were taken from a woman aged 70-85 years with COVID-19, enrolled during active disease.

The rearrangement joins TRBV10-3 to TRBJ2-7, with a tentative D call TRBD2 (6 bases). V shed 6 bases and J shed 3 bases, with 12 bases lying between them. The germline CDR1 and CDR2 sequences are ENHRY and SYGVKD. This CDR3 is 13 amino acids long. The CDR3 bases are TGTGCCATCAGACAGCCCGGGGGCTACGAGCAGTACTTC. Translation gives CAIRQPGGYEQYF.

In nucleotides, the CDR3 is TGTGCCAGCAGCTTAGGTACTAGCGGGAGGGAGCAGTACTTC. Residues: CASSLGTSGREQYF. This sequence joins TRBV7-2 and TRBJ2-7; the match to TRBD2 covers 12 bases. CDR3 length: 14 residues. Germline V gene lookup returns CDR1 SGHTA and CDR2 FQGNSA. After removal of 1 base from V and 7 bases from J, the junction contained 2 bases not matched to a gene.

This clone was counted between two and nine times. The chain has TRBV7-2 and TRBJ1-3; D uncertain. Trimming removed 1 base from V and 0 bases from J, with 10 bases in between. CDR1 is SGHTA and CDR2 is FQGNSA in the germline V gene. The CDR3 contains 16 residues. The CDR3 is CASSLGRRVSGNTIYF. The CDR3 bases are TGTGCCAGCAGCTTAGGACGGAGGGTCTCTGGAAACACCATATATTTT.

The gene calls are TRBV20-1 and TRBJ1-2; no firm D call. This CDR3 has 13 amino acids. Germline V CDR1 and CDR2: DFQATT, SNEGSKA (reference sequence). Trimming pared 3 bases from V and 1 base from J, leaving 9 bases between. The CDR3 is CSASSGINYGYTF. CDR3 sequence (DNA): TGCAGTGCTAGTTCGGGGATTAACTATGGCTACACCTTC.

The chain uses TRBV4-3 and TRBJ2-2, with D maybe TRBD1 (6 bases). Germline V gives CDR1 LGHNA, CDR2 YSLEER. The CDR3 loop spans 18 amino acids. V was cut by 0 bases and J by 4 bases, with 18 bases left in between. The CDR3 reads CASSQDPLEQGGTGELFF. CDR3 bases: TGCGCCAGCAGCCAAGACCCGCTCGAACAGGGTGGCACCGGGGAGCTGTTTTTT.

The table lists this clone with a count of one. The chain recombines TRBV7-2 with TRBJ2-5; 14 bases map to TRBD2. From germline, CDR1 is SGHTA and CDR2 FQGNSA. After removal of 5 bases from V and 4 bases from J, the junction contained 3 bases not matched to a gene. The CDR3 contains 15 residues. In nucleotides, the CDR3 is TGTGCCAGCAGCAAGACTAGCGGGAGGGGAGAGACCCAGTACTTC. Residues: CASSKTSGRGETQYF.

The rearrangement links TRBV5-1 to TRBJ2-1; TRBD1 agrees at 7 bases. The CDR3 has 14 amino acids. V lost 4 bases, J lost 8 bases, and 9 bases stayed unmatched. The V gene's germline CDR1 is SGHRS and CDR2 YFSETQ. The CDR3 region is CASSLFRQGDEQFF. The CDR3 DNA is TGCGCCAGCAGCCTTTTTAGACAGGGCGATGAGCAGTTCTTC.

The chain joins TRBV6-5 to TRBJ1-1; a possible D gene is TRBD1 (6 bases). V was trimmed by 7 bases and J by 0 bases, leaving 12 bases between them. Per germline, CDR1 MNHEY and CDR2 SVGAGI. This CDR3 is 14 amino acids long. The CDR3 DNA is TGTGCCAGCACTCGGACAGCCTTGAACACTGAAGCTTTCTTT. It translates to CASTRTALNTEAFF.

The chain joins TRBV28 to TRBJ2-7, with TRBD1 matching 9 bases. Germline V gene lookup returns CDR1 MDHEN and CDR2 SYDVKM. V lost 6 bases and J lost 2; bases outside the gene matches: 8. CDR3 size: 15 residues. The CDR3 coding sequence is TGTGCCAGCAGCTGGGGACAGGGTACGCCCTACGAGCAGTACTTC. Amino acids: CASSWGQGTPYEQYF.

J is TRBJ1-2 and V is TRBV28; 7 nucleotides align to TRBD1. With V trimmed by 1 base and J by 8 bases, 13 bases remained unmatched. This CDR3 spans 16 amino acids. Per germline, CDR1 MDHEN and CDR2 SYDVKM. The DNA of the CDR3 is TGTGCCAGCAGTTTATTAGGAGGAGGGGGCCCGAGGGGCTACACCTTC. It codes for CASSLLGGGGPRGYTF.

The CDR3 bases are TGCAGCGGCGCACAGGGGGCCGCTGAAGCTTTCTTT. Protein sequence: CSGAQGAAEAFF. The gene calls are TRBV29-1 and TRBJ1-1, with TRBD1 matching over 9 bases. The trim removed 7 bases at V and 6 bases at J, leaving 6 bases unmatched. This CDR3 is built from 12 residues. From germline, CDR1 is SQVTM and CDR2 ANQGSEA.

The chain has TRBV29-1 and TRBJ2-7; 8 bases align to TRBD1. The V segment lost 7 bases and the J segment 2 bases; nucleotides outside the gene matches: 10. Germline V gives CDR1 SQVTM, CDR2 ANQGSEA. The CDR3 spans 14 residues. The CDR3 sequence is CSARYGQGPYEQYF. The DNA for the CDR3 is TGCAGCGCTCGATACGGACAGGGACCCTACGAGCAGTACTTC.

The V gene is TRBV19, the J gene TRBJ1-5, with TRBD1 identical over 9 bases. Trimming cost V 10 bases and J 9 bases; bases outside gene matches: 16. CDR1 and CDR2 (germline): LNHDA, SQIVND (reference sequence). This CDR3 region has 15 residues. DNA of the CDR3: TGTGCCACCAAAGGGACAGGGAACAATCAGGGGCCCCAGCATTTT. It codes for CATKGTGNNQGPQHF.

This chain connects TRBV6-5 to TRBJ1-1; D may be TRBD1 (6 bases). Germline V gene lookup returns CDR1 MNHEY and CDR2 SVGAGI. The CDR3 is made up of 14 amino acids. V shed 6 bases and J shed 3 bases, with 14 bases lying between them. Written as DNA, the CDR3 is TGTGCCAGCAGAGAGACAGGTTCGTACACTGAAGCTTTCTTT. Its translation: CASRETGSYTEAFF.

CDR3 in amino acids: CASSQTSGNGNEQFF. The CDR3 DNA is TGTGCCAGCAGCCAGACTAGCGGGAATGGCAATGAGCAGTTCTTC. This rearrangement joins TRBV4-2 to TRBJ2-1, with TRBD2 matching over 11 bases. The CDR3 has 15 residues. The germline CDR1 and CDR2 sequences are LGHNA and YNFKEQ. V was clipped by 3 bases and J by 6 bases; unmatched bases: 4.

In its sample, this clone was seen once. The chain uses TRBV29-1 and TRBJ2-5; the match to TRBD2 covers 13 bases. CDR3 length: 13 amino acids. With V trimmed by 4 bases and J by 6 bases, 2 bases remained unmatched. CDR1 is SQVTM, CDR2 ANQGSEA, per germline. The CDR3 DNA sequence: TGCAGCGTTGGGACTAGCGGGAGTCAGACCCAGTACTTC. Its translation: CSVGTSGSQTQYF.

Points on this clone: Within the sample, other DNA sequences also encode this same CDR3. The gene calls are TRBV4-3 and TRBJ2-3; 8 nucleotides align to TRBD2. J was trimmed by 0 bases and V by 0 bases; bases with no gene match: 2. The CDR3 is 16 amino acids. Per the germline V gene, CDR1 is LGHNA and CDR2 is YSLEER. CDR3 amino acids: CASSQDSGSSTDTQYF. For the CDR3, the DNA is TGCGCCAGCAGCCAAGACAGCGGGAGCAGCACAGATACGCAGTATTTT.

The chain couples TRBV5-1 to TRBJ2-1, with 7 positions matching TRBD2. The CDR3 has 14 amino acids. Germline lookup yields CDR1 SGHRS and CDR2 YFSETQ. V lost 0 bases, J lost 7 bases, and 4 bases stayed unmatched. CDR3 DNA: TGCGCCAGCAGCTTGGCCCACGGGGGGAATGAGCAGTTCTTC. The encoded protein is CASSLAHGGNEQFF.

The chain combines TRBV5-1 with TRBJ2-2; D is ambiguous. This CDR3 is 11 amino acids long. CDR1 is SGHRS, CDR2 YFSETQ, per germline. V gave up 8 bases and J gave up 3 bases, with 5 bases separating them. As DNA, the CDR3 is TGCGCCAGTTCATACACCGGGGAGCTGTTTTTT. This encodes CASSYTGELFF.

The V gene is TRBV7-2, the J gene TRBJ2-7, with a possible D match to TRBD2 (6 bases). The germline gives CDR1 SGHTA, CDR2 FQGNSA. CDR3 length equals 14 residues. The V end was cut by 7 bases, the J end by 3 bases, with 16 bases between. As DNA, the CDR3 is TGTGCCAGCATTCGGGGCCCCGGGGGCTACGAGCAGTACTTC. It codes for CASIRGPGGYEQYF.

This clone was observed a handful of times. The chain couples TRBV19 to TRBJ1-1, with 10 bases fitting TRBD1. Trimming at V came to 4 bases and at J to 5 bases, leaving 4 bases not matched to a gene. The germline CDR1 and CDR2 sequences are LNHDA and SQIVND (reference sequence). The CDR3 consists of 14 residues. The CDR3 DNA follows: TGTGCCAGTAGTAAGACAGGGGGCGGGACTGAAGCTTTCTTT. The encoded protein is CASSKTGGGTEAFF.

The J gene is TRBJ2-5, the V gene TRBV5-4, with 11 bases aligning to TRBD2. Germline V gene sequence: CDR1 SGHNT, CDR2 YYREEE (reference sequence). The CDR3 covers 15 residues. The V and J ends lost 2 bases and 5 bases, in that order; junction bases with no gene match: 5. CDR3 bases: TGTGCCAGCAGCTTTGTAGCGGGAGGGAGGGAGACCCAGTACTTC. It encodes CASSFVAGGRETQYF.

V usage is TRBV6-1 and J usage is TRBJ2-5; D perhaps matches TRBD2 (7 bases). V was shortened by 2 bases and J by 5 bases, with 24 bases between the two germline ends. CDR3 length: 18 residues. In germline, CDR1 is MNHNS, CDR2 SASEGT. The CDR3 DNA follows: TGTGCCAGCAGTGAAATTTCGATAGGGGGAGGGCTACGTGAGACCCAGTACTTC. Protein sequence: CASSEISIGGGLRETQYF.

The gene calls are TRBV11-2 and TRBJ1-3; perhaps TRBD1 as D (5 bases). The CDR3 contains 14 residues. The germline V gene encodes CDR1 SGHAT and CDR2 FQNNGV. Trimming removed 9 bases at V and 4 bases at J, with 16 bases between. In DNA form, the CDR3 reads TGTGCCAGTCGACGGGGGGGAGAAGGAAACACCATATATTTT. Its translation: CASRRGGEGNTIYF.

This chain connects TRBV7-9 to TRBJ1-4; D may be TRBD1 (6 bases). CDR3 length equals 15 residues. Germline V gene data show CDR1 as SEHNR and CDR2 as FQNEAQ (reference sequence). V was shortened by 5 bases and J by 7 bases, with 17 bases between the two germline ends. CDR3 bases: TGTGCCAGCAGCCCAATGACGCTAGGGGGTGAAAAACTGTTTTTT. As protein: CASSPMTLGGEKLFF.